Each of the 4 T cell receptor beta chains below was sequenced from the same sample in a study of radiotherapy plus CTLA-4 blockade in lung cancer. Sequenced by immunoSEQ multiplex PCR; TCRdb stores in-frame clones only, minus some. Of around 20,000 clones listed, about 84% were seen once; the top ten hold roughly a quarter. The source material was peripheral blood, sampled from a patient treated with radiotherapy plus ipilimumab. The receptors come from a human donor with non-small cell lung cancer whose response to radiotherapy plus ipilimumab could not be evaluated.

This clone was detected a few times. The chain links TRBV10-3 to TRBJ2-7, with a weak D call TRBD2 (6 bases). V dropped 3 bases and J dropped 4 bases, with 13 bases sitting between them. The CDR3 consists of 14 residues. CDR1 and CDR2 (germline): ENHRY, SYGVKD. CDR3 region: CAISDSLANYEQYF. The CDR3 region has the DNA TGTGCCATCAGTGATTCGCTAGCGAATTACGAGCAGTACTTC.

The rearrangement uses TRBV7-9 and TRBJ2-2; D not certain. Germline V gives CDR1 SEHNR, CDR2 FQNEAQ (reference sequence). This CDR3 contains 11 residues. V was pared by 7 bases and J by 7 bases, with 7 bases between. The CDR3, as DNA: TGTGCCAGCACCCCCCTCGGGGAGCTGTTTTTT. It codes for CASTPLGELFF. Filled out from reference TRBV7-9 and TRBJ2-2, the complete variable domain reads DTGVSQNPRHKITKRGQNVTFRCDPISEHNRLYWYRQTLGQGPEFLTYFQNEAQLEKSRLLSDRFSAERPKGSFSTLEIQRTEQGDSAMYLCASTPLGELFFGEGSRLTVL.

The J gene is TRBJ2-1, the V gene TRBV19, with D possibly TRBD1 on 6 matching bases. The germline gives CDR1 LNHDA, CDR2 SQIVND (reference sequence). The V end was cut by 1 base, the J end by 1 base, with 8 bases between. The CDR3 length is 15 residues. The CDR3 region is CASSIGGQSYNEQFF. The DNA for the CDR3 is TGTGCCAGTAGTATAGGGGGACAATCCTACAATGAGCAGTTCTTC.

The V and J genes are TRBV19 and TRBJ2-2; TRBD2 matches at 9 bases. The CDR3 consists of 14 residues. Germline trimming cut 10 bases from V and 4 bases from J; bases unmatched to any gene: 7. Germline V lookup: CDR1 LNHDA, CDR2 SQIVND (reference sequence). The CDR3 DNA is TGTGCCACCTCCCGGCGGGGGGGCACCGGGGAGCTGTTTTTT. Protein sequence: CATSRRGGTGELFF.